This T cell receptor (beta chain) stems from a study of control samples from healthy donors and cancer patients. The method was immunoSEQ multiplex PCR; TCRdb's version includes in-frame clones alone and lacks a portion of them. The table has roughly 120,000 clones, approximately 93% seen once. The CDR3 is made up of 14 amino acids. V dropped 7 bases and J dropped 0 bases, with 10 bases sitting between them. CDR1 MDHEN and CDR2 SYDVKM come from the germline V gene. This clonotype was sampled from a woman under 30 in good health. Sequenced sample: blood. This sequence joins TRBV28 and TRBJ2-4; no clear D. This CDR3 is CASTRTVAKNIQYF. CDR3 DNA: TGTGCCAGCACCCGGACCGTAGCCAAAAACATTCAGTACTTC.